This T cell receptor (beta chain) came from a study of OX40 agonist ivuxolimab in advanced cancers. Study-wide context: An agonistic human IgG2 monoclonal antibody against OX40 (CD134) was given. Mean age around 64 years, range 23 to 79; 82.7% male.

Patients had blood sampled at baseline and again on cycle 4 day 1 and cycle 7 day 1. TCRdb's copy holds only in-frame clones and misses some; the assay was immunoSEQ multiplex PCR. The top ten clones hold roughly 4.9% of a sample with tens of thousands of clones, approximately 78% of them seen once. This clone was observed a handful of times. The antigen is unknown. Study findings and constraints: What antigens the expanded peripheral T cells recognized was never established.

V was pared by 7 bases and J by 0 bases, with 7 bases between. Germline lookup yields CDR1 SGHAT and CDR2 FQNNGV. The CDR3 totals 13 residues. The V call is TRBV11-2, the J call TRBJ2-1; D not resolved. The sample here was CD4+ or CD8+ T cells sorted from blood, taken in a trial of the OX40 agonist ivuxolimab. This TCR came from an adult with an advanced solid tumor such as melanoma, head and neck, liver or kidney cancer. As DNA, the CDR3 is TGTGCCAGCAACCTCGCCTCCTACAATGAGCAGTTCTTC. This translates into CASNLASYNEQFF.